This T cell receptor beta chain was profiled in a study of shared clonotypes between healthy human individuals. Using immunoSEQ multiplex PCR, the repertoire was profiled, and TCRdb retains in-frame clones only, with some absent. Of more than 550,000 clones in the sample, 92% were seen once. CD45RO-negative, CCR7-selected cells formed the naive CD8 fraction, which excluded terminally differentiated effector memory CD45RA+ cells. The TCR comes from a man aged 25-45 years in good health. The sequenced sample was naive CD8+ T cells sorted from blood.

The CDR3 loop is CASSKRSGQPNQPQHF. In nucleotides, the CDR3 is TGTGCCAGCAGCAAAAGATCGGGGCAGCCCAATCAGCCCCAGCATTTT. J is TRBJ1-5 and V is TRBV21-1. TRBV21-1 represents a pseudogene. This CDR3 is built from 16 residues.